Below, 16 T cell receptor beta chains from the same sample are listed, as sequenced in a study of T-cell reconstitution after alpha-beta-depleted transplantation in children. For TCRbeta, the library was prepared with unique molecular identifiers. From the PCR reads, TCRdb called clonotypes with MiXCR, one entry per CDR3 protein. The data hold around 700,000 distinct CDR3 sequences, with less than 15% observed a single time. Sample: PBMCs, taken before TCRalphabeta/CD19-depleted stem cell transplant. Receptor source: a girl aged 2 to 10 with congenital amegakaryocytic thrombocytopenia, due to receive a stem cell transplant.

V and J are TRBV30 and TRBJ2-1, with 10 bases identical to TRBD2. Germline values: CDR1 GTSNPN, CDR2 SVGIG (reference sequence). Trimming cost V 7 bases and J 9 bases; bases outside gene matches: 12. The CDR3 length is 14 residues. CDR3 in DNA: TGTGCCTCGGGGGAACTGGGACTAGCGATTGAGCAGTTCTTC. This sequence encodes CASGELGLAIEQFF.

This clonotype was seen many times. The J gene is TRBJ2-7, the V gene TRBV10-3, with D tentatively TRBD1 (5 bases). The germline V gene encodes CDR1 ENHRY and CDR2 SYGVKD. This CDR3 has 12 residues. Trimming took off 6 bases at V and 3 bases at J, with 9 bases between the two ends. CDR3 sequence reads: CAISQGSYEQYF. CDR3 sequence (DNA): TGTGCCATCAGCCAGGGAAGCTACGAGCAGTACTTC.

Ten or more counts support this clonotype. CDR3 residues: CSARDAPGQTYNEQFF. The CDR3 DNA is TGCAGTGCTAGAGACGCTCCGGGACAGACCTACAATGAGCAGTTCTTC. The chain links TRBV20-1 to TRBJ2-1; TRBD1 agrees at 7 bases. From germline, CDR1 is DFQATT and CDR2 SNEGSKA (reference sequence). The CDR3 is made up of 16 amino acids. The V and J ends lost 0 bases and 2 bases, in that order; junction bases with no gene match: 7.

This clonotype was counted many times. The chain couples TRBV5-1 to TRBJ2-7, with D possibly being TRBD2 (5 bases). Looked up from germline, CDR1 is SGHRS and CDR2 is YFSETQ. Trimming took 0 bases from V and 5 from J, leaving 15 bases between them. The CDR3 extends over 15 amino acids. CDR3 protein: CASSLDLVRADEQYF. The CDR3 bases are TGCGCCAGCAGCTTGGATCTTGTAAGAGCGGACGAGCAGTACTTC.

This clonotype was observed at least ten times. The CDR3 region is CASSLSLASYEQYF. CDR3 DNA: TGTGCCAGCAGCCTGTCACTAGCATCCTACGAGCAGTACTTC. The chain is built from TRBV3-1 and TRBJ2-7, with D possibly being TRBD2 (6 bases). V lost 4 bases to trimming and J lost 1 base, with 11 bases between them. This CDR3 has 14 amino acids. Germline CDR1 LGHDT, CDR2 YNNKEL (reference sequence).

The table lists this clonotype with many counts. The CDR3 protein is CASSLAGGGYNEQFF. The CDR3 DNA is TGTGCCAGCTCCCTAGCGGGAGGTGGCTACAATGAGCAGTTCTTC. This chain uses TRBV5-4 with TRBJ2-1, with 11 positions matching TRBD2. Germline V gives CDR1 SGHNT, CDR2 YYREEE (reference sequence). With V trimmed by 7 bases and J by 3 bases, 6 bases remained unmatched. The CDR3 runs 15 residues. Full variable domain (missing parts from reference TRBV5-4 and TRBJ2-1): ETGVTQSPTHLIKTRGQQVTLRCSSQSGHNTVSWYQQALGQGPQFIFQYYREEENGRGNFPPRFSGLQFPNYSSELNVNALELDDSALYLCASSLAGGGYNEQFFGPGTRLTVL.

This clonotype was counted at least ten times. J is TRBJ1-5 and V is TRBV5-6; tentatively, D is TRBD1 (5 bases). The CDR3 is 13 amino acids. The V gene's germline CDR1 is SGHDT and CDR2 YYEEEE. V shed 2 bases and J shed 5 bases, with 8 bases lying between them. CDR3 protein: CASSLAGDQPQHF. For the CDR3, the DNA is TGTGCCAGCAGCTTAGCGGGGGATCAGCCCCAGCATTTT.

In its sample, this clonotype was seen many times. This rearrangement joins TRBV10-3 to TRBJ1-1; D gene ambiguous. Trimming shortened V by 6 bases and J by 2 bases, and 13 bases separated the two germline ends. Germline V gene data show CDR1 as ENHRY and CDR2 as SYGVKD. This CDR3 has 14 amino acids. The CDR3 region has the DNA TGTGCCATCAGATTACCGGACGGAAACACTGAAGCTTTCTTT. Translating gives CAIRLPDGNTEAFF.

This clonotype was picked up many times. The V gene is TRBV14, the J gene TRBJ2-3; D not resolved. The CDR3 is made up of 13 amino acids. Germline V gives CDR1 SGHDN, CDR2 FVKESK. Trimming stripped 0 bases from V and 4 bases from J, with 5 bases between. The CDR3 reads CASSQDLADTQYF. CDR3 bases: TGTGCCAGCAGCCAAGATTTAGCAGATACGCAGTATTTT. The variable domain in full, with the rest retrieved from reference TRBV14 and TRBJ2-3, is EAGVTQFPSHSVIEKGQTVTLRCDPISGHDNLYWYRRVMGKEIKFLLHFVKESKQDESGMPNNRFLAERTGGTYSTLKVQPAELEDSGVYFCASSQDLADTQYFGPGTRLTVL.

J is TRBJ2-1 and V is TRBV5-1, with 9 bases lining up with TRBD2. The CDR3 runs 16 residues. The V gene's germline CDR1 is SGHRS and CDR2 YFSETQ. V shed 2 bases, J shed 7 bases, and the junction held 10 bases outside the gene matches. DNA of the CDR3: TGCGCCAGCAGCTTCATAGCGGGAGTAGATGGTAATGAGCAGTTCTTC. This codes for CASSFIAGVDGNEQFF.

This clonotype was counted at least ten times. The chain joins TRBV20-1 to TRBJ1-3; no clear D. This CDR3 is built from 14 residues. Germline assignment: CDR1 DFQATT and CDR2 SNEGSKA (reference sequence). Trimming stripped 1 base from V and 0 bases from J, with 7 bases between. CDR3 bases: TGCAGTGCTAGAGTGGCGGGCTCTGGAAACACCATATATTTT. Translation: CSARVAGSGNTIYF.

There are many counts of this clonotype. V and J are TRBV6-1 and TRBJ2-5; TRBD2 agrees at 10 bases. Germline CDR1 is MNHNS and CDR2 is SASEGT. The CDR3 consists of 17 residues. V dropped 8 bases and J dropped 7; count of bases not matched to a gene: 19. The DNA for the CDR3 is TGTGCCAGCGGAATAACCCCTAGCGGGAGACAGGAGGCGACCCAGTACTTC. It translates to CASGITPSGRQEATQYF.

A remark on this clonotype: Being one base from a much bigger clone, this may be a read error. V and J are TRBV5-1 and TRBJ2-4; 9 bases are a match to TRBD2. The germline gives CDR1 SGHRS, CDR2 YFSETQ. This CDR3 spans 13 amino acids. Trimming cost V 8 bases and J 8 bases; bases outside gene matches: 8. The CDR3 nucleotides are TGCGCCAGAAGTTTAGCGGGAGACGACATTCAGTACTTC. Translation gives CARSLAGDDIQYF.

This clonotype was counted a single time. This may be a read error, as it is one base from a much larger clone. This chain links TRBV7-8 with TRBJ1-2, with a weak D call TRBD1 (6 bases). The V end was cut by 6 bases, the J end by 7 bases, with 18 bases between. CDR1 and CDR2 (germline): SGHVS, FQNEAQ. The CDR3 is made up of 14 amino acids. CDR3 sequence (DNA): TGTGCCAGCAGTCTCGACATGGGGGCGGGTGGCTACACCTTC. This gives the protein CASSLDMGAGGYTF.

This clonotype was detected ten times or more. This sequence joins TRBV12-3 or TRBV12-4 and TRBJ2-7; 9 bases are a match to TRBD1. The CDR3 runs 13 residues. V dropped 8 bases and J dropped 2; count of bases not matched to a gene: 4. The CDR3 bases are TGTGCCAGCCTGGGACAGGGAGCCTACGAGCAGTACTTC. It is translated as CASLGQGAYEQYF.

This clonotype has only one observation. V gene TRBV5-1 combines with J gene TRBJ2-5; 7 nucleotides align to TRBD2. Germline trimming cut 3 bases from V and 3 bases from J; bases unmatched to any gene: 11. This CDR3 spans 16 amino acids. Per the germline V gene, CDR1 is SGHRS and CDR2 is YFSETQ. This CDR3 is CASSYLLGGREETQYF. The CDR3 nucleotides are TGCGCCAGCAGCTACCTTCTTGGCGGGAGAGAAGAGACCCAGTACTTC.